Presented here are 2 T cell receptor beta chains from one specimen sequenced in a study of T cell repertoires in cytomegalovirus infection (dated by TCRdb to the late 2010s). The sequencer listed for this sample is Illumina HiSeq 1500. TCRdb reprocessed the public reads (quality trimming at Q25 with fastp, clone calling with MiXCR) and kept in-frame beta chains. Entries are consolidated by CDR3 protein sequence, retaining the most common genes and DNA. This sample lists 400,000 to 550,000 distinct CDR3 sequences; around 11% were detected once. The biggest ten clones account for 10% of the sample. The source material was PBMCs. The receptors come from a human donor in good health (CMV status not recorded). Some clones in this sample may be carry-over from other donors' samples.

This clonotype has ten or more counts. The gene calls are TRBV6-2 or TRBV6-3 and TRBJ1-1; TRBD1 matches 8 bases. The CDR3 loop spans 13 amino acids. V was clipped by 6 bases and J by 2 bases; unmatched bases: 2. The germline gives CDR1 MNHEY, CDR2 SVGEGT. In DNA, the CDR3 is TGTGCCAGCAGGGCAGGGGGCAACACTGAAGCTTTCTTT. Its protein is CASRAGGNTEAFF.

This clonotype appeared many times. The V and J genes are TRBV18 and TRBJ2-1, with D possibly matching TRBD1 (5 bases). V was cut by 0 bases and J by 5 bases, with 14 bases left in between. Germline CDR1 and CDR2: KGHSH and LQKENI. This CDR3 is 16 amino acids long. The CDR3 sequence is CASSPPQGLHNNEQFF. The CDR3 nucleotides are TGTGCCAGCTCACCACCGCAGGGTCTCCACAACAATGAGCAGTTCTTC. The full variable domain, rest sourced from reference TRBV18 and TRBJ2-1, is NAGVMQNPRHLVRRRGQEARLRCSPMKGHSHVYWYRQLPEEGLKFMVYLQKENIIDESGMPKERFSAEFPKEGPSILRIQQVVRGDSAAYFCASSPPQGLHNNEQFFGPGTRLTVL.